The clone carrying this TCR beta chain has only one observation. The sample belongs to a study of control samples from healthy donors and cancer patients. V lost 7 bases and J lost 1; bases outside the gene matches: 9. The CDR3 is 15 amino acids. Germline lookup yields CDR1 MRHNA and CDR2 SNTAGT. Clones were read by immunoSEQ multiplex PCR, and TCRdb kept only the in-frame ones, dropping some. The sample includes some 120,000 clones, about 93% of them seen just once. The sequencing input was blood. The V call is TRBV6-4, the J call TRBJ1-1; 7 bases fit TRBD1. The source of this sequence is a man aged 18 to 35 in good health. The CDR3 region has the DNA TGTGCCAGCAAGGAGGGGGCGCTGGCGAACACTGAAGCTTTCTTT. This sequence encodes CASKEGALANTEAFF.